The 12 T cell receptor beta chains listed next were all sequenced from one sample in a study of cytomegalovirus exposure and HLA in healthy donors. 60 Vbeta and 13 Jbeta primers were used in PCR. Sequencing was performed with immunoSEQ multiplex PCR; in TCRdb, only in-frame clones are kept and a portion is missing. The sample has some 180,000 clones. Sequencing was done on a sample of PBMCs. The receptor source for this set is a man younger than 40 in good health and CMV-seronegative.

V gene TRBV6-5 combines with J gene TRBJ1-2; TRBD1 matches 7 bases. The germline V gene encodes CDR1 MNHEY and CDR2 SVGAGI. The CDR3 loop spans 15 amino acids. After removal of 3 bases from V and 3 bases from J, the junction contained 7 bases not matched to a gene. The CDR3 is CASSYLDRTHYGYTF. DNA for the CDR3: TGTGCCAGCAGTTATCTGGACAGGACACACTATGGCTACACCTTC.

V is TRBV6-1 and J is TRBJ1-1; 11 bases are a match to TRBD1. From germline, CDR1 is MNHNS and CDR2 SASEGT. CDR3 length: 15 amino acids. With 4 bases clipped from V and 3 bases from J, the junction kept 4 bases outside the gene matches. CDR3 loop: CASSVQGQGDTEAFF. The DNA of the CDR3 is TGTGCCAGCAGTGTCCAGGGACAGGGGGACACTGAAGCTTTCTTT.

The gene calls are TRBV7-7 and TRBJ2-7; D may be TRBD2 (5 bases). Germline V CDR1 and CDR2: SSHAT, FNYEAQ (reference sequence). V gave up 5 bases and J gave up 0 bases, with 8 bases separating them. The CDR3 extends over 13 amino acids. CDR3: CASSHGSSYEQYF. CDR3 coding DNA: TGTGCCAGCAGCCATGGGAGCTCCTACGAGCAGTACTTC.

The genes are TRBV9 and TRBJ1-2; TRBD1 might be the D (6 bases). CDR1 and CDR2 from the germline V gene are SGDLS and YYNGEE. V was trimmed by 4 bases and J by 8 bases, leaving 18 bases between them. The CDR3 length is 14 residues. CDR3 DNA sequence: TGTGCCAGCAGCCCTGGGAACAGGGAAAGGGGCTACACCTTC. Its translation: CASSPGNRERGYTF.

The chain links TRBV29-1 to TRBJ2-1; tentative D call: TRBD2 (6 bases). CDR1 SQVTM and CDR2 ANQGSEA come from the germline V gene. The CDR3 length is 13 residues. Trimming took off 3 bases at V and 0 bases at J, with 6 bases between the two ends. CDR3 sequence reads: CSVDGSSYNEQFF. CDR3 nucleotide sequence: TGCAGCGTTGACGGGAGCTCCTACAATGAGCAGTTCTTC.

This chain links TRBV6-5 with TRBJ2-7; maybe TRBD1 (6 bases). The CDR3 is 14 residues long. Trimming took off 1 base at V and 2 bases at J, with 9 bases between the two ends. Germline CDR1 MNHEY, CDR2 SVGAGI. The DNA of the CDR3 is TGTGCCAGCAGTTACTTAGACAGGCCCTACGAGCAGTACTTC. Encoded protein: CASSYLDRPYEQYF.

The chain has TRBV5-1 and TRBJ1-2, with 10 bases aligning to TRBD1. Germline CDR1 is SGHRS and CDR2 is YFSETQ. The trim removed 4 bases at V and 8 bases at J, leaving 14 bases unmatched. CDR3 size: 16 residues. CDR3 amino acids: CASSRQTGTGVEGYTF. The CDR3 DNA reads as TGCGCCAGCAGCCGCCAAACCGGGACAGGGGTCGAAGGCTACACCTTC.

The chain links TRBV10-1 to TRBJ1-1; 7 positions agree with TRBD1. This CDR3 is 15 amino acids long. V was clipped by 3 bases and J by 5 bases; unmatched bases: 9. CDR1 is WNHNN, CDR2 SYGVQD, per germline (reference sequence). CDR3 region: CASSDSDRWGTEAFF. In DNA form, the CDR3 reads TGCGCCAGCAGTGATTCGGACAGGTGGGGTACTGAAGCTTTCTTT.

The chain has TRBV6-6 and TRBJ2-7; TRBD2 matches at 7 bases. The CDR3 sequence is 13 residues long. CDR1 is MNHNY and CDR2 is SVGAGI in the germline V gene (reference sequence). The trim removed 7 bases at V and 5 bases at J, leaving 8 bases unmatched. CDR3 nucleotides: TGTGCCAGCACGATCACGGCGGGGGACGAGCAGTACTTC. Protein product: CASTITAGDEQYF.

The chain uses TRBV27 and TRBJ2-7, with D possibly being TRBD1 (5 bases). The CDR3 runs to 15 residues. V shed 1 base and J shed 0 bases, with 10 bases lying between them. Germline V gene sequence: CDR1 MNHEY, CDR2 SMNVEV (reference sequence). The CDR3 bases are TGTGCCAGCAGTTTATTGAGACAGAGCTCCTACGAGCAGTACTTC. It encodes CASSLLRQSSYEQYF.

The V gene is TRBV7-9, the J gene TRBJ1-3; D remains unclear. The CDR3 sequence is 13 residues long. CDR1 is SEHNR, CDR2 FQNEAQ, per germline (reference sequence). Trimming removed 6 bases at V and 0 bases at J, with 6 bases between. The CDR3 DNA sequence: TGTGCCAGCAGTGCTAGCTCTGGAAACACCATATATTTT. Translating it yields CASSASSGNTIYF.

The chain couples TRBV7-6 to TRBJ2-5; no clear D gene. The germline V and J ends were trimmed by 3 bases and 2 bases, with 7 bases remaining between them. The germline gives CDR1 SGHVS, CDR2 FNYEAQ. The CDR3 loop spans 13 amino acids. The chain's CDR3 is CASSFNYQETQYF. CDR3 nucleotides: TGTGCCAGCAGCTTTAACTATCAAGAGACCCAGTACTTC.